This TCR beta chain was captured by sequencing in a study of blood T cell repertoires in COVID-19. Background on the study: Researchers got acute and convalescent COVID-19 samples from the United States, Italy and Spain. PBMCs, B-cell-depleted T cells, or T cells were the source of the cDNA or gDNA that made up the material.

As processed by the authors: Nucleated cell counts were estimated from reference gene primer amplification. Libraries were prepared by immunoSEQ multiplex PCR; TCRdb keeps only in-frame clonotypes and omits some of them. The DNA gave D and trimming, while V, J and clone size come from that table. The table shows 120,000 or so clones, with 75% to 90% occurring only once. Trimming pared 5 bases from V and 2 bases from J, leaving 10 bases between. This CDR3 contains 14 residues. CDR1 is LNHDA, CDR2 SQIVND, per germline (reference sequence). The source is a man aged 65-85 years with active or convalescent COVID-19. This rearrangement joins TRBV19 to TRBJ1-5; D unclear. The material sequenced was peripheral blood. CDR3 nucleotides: TGTGCCAGTAGTGTCGACCGGGGCAATCAGCCCCAGCATTTT. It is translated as CASSVDRGNQPQHF.